This is a list of T cell receptor beta chains from one sample in a study of cytomegalovirus exposure and HLA in healthy donors. Only in-frame clones appear in the TCRdb table, and some are missing; sequencing was by immunoSEQ multiplex PCR. The data show 150,000 or so clones, and the top ten clones hold approximately 2%. Source material: PBMCs. These receptors were taken from a man aged 25-45 years in good health and CMV-seronegative. CDR3s include the opening cysteine and the closing phenylalanine or tryptophan. D genes are given only for firm matches.

cdr3_length j_call d_call v_call cdr3_nt cdr3_aa
15 TRBJ1-6 NA TRBV6-6 TGTGCCAGCAGCCAACAGGGTTTACCTAATTCACCCCTCCACTTT CASSQQGLPNSPLHF
13 TRBJ1-2 TRBD1 TRBV27 TGTGCCAGCAGTCAAAACAGGGGCTATGGCTACACCTTC CASSQNRGYGYTF
16 TRBJ2-3 TRBD2 TRBV19 TGTGCCAGTAGTACCCCTAGCGGGACTAGCACAGATACGCAGTATTTT CASSTPSGTSTDTQYF
14 TRBJ2-7 TRBD1 TRBV18 TGTGCCAGCTCACCCCGGACAGGAGTCAACGAGCAGTACTTC CASSPRTGVNEQYF
15 TRBJ2-7 NA TRBV27 TGTGCCAGCAGCCCTTCTCGGCGGGAAGCCTACGAGCAGTACTTC CASSPSRREAYEQYF
12 TRBJ1-1 TRBD1 TRBV29-1 TGCAGCGGGGTCAGGGGGGAGACTGAAGCTTTCTTT CSGVRGETEAFF
14 TRBJ2-7 NA TRBV4-3 TGCGCCAGCAGCCAAGAAACAGGGACCTACGAGCAGTACTTC CASSQETGTYEQYF
13 TRBJ2-5 NA TRBV7-2 TGTGCCAGCAGCCCACGACAGCAAGAGACCCAGTACTTC CASSPRQQETQYF
13 TRBJ2-1 NA TRBV7-3 TGTGCCAGCAGCTTAACGCGGGTGACTGAGCAGTTCTTC CASSLTRVTEQFF
13 TRBJ1-3 NA TRBV6-1 TGTGCCAGCGGATACAGTTCTGGAAACACCATATATTTT CASGYSSGNTIYF
14 TRBJ1-3 NA TRBV7-9 TGTGCCAGCAGCTTAAGCGGGTCTGGAAACACCATATATTTT CASSLSGSGNTIYF
15 TRBJ2-7 TRBD2 TRBV5-1 TGCGCCAGCGGAACCGGGACTAGGGACTCCTACGAGCAGTACTTC CASGTGTRDSYEQYF
17 TRBJ1-4 TRBD1 TRBV19 TGTGCCAGTAGTATCGGCAACGACAGGGGCCGGAAAGAAAAACTGTTTTTT CASSIGNDRGRKEKLFF
13 TRBJ1-2 NA TRBV2 TGTGCCAGCAGTGGGGACACTAACTATGGCTACACCTTC CASSGDTNYGYTF
15 TRBJ2-3 NA TRBV5-1 TGCGCCAGCAGCCCCCGAGGGAGAAAGATTGATACGCAGTATTTT CASSPRGRKIDTQYF
14 TRBJ2-5 TRBD2 TRBV19 TGTGCCAGTAGTCCACAGCGGGATCAAGAGACCCAGTACTTC CASSPQRDQETQYF
16 TRBJ1-4 NA TRBV5-6 TGTGCCAGCAGCTTGTTTGGGGAGTTGAATAATGAAAAACTGTTTTTT CASSLFGELNNEKLFF
16 TRBJ2-3 NA TRBV9 TGTGCCAGCAGCGTCAGGGGAATTCTAGGCACAGATACGCAGTATTTT CASSVRGILGTDTQYF
15 TRBJ2-1 TRBD1 TRBV11-1 TGTGCCAGCAGAGGGACAGGGGGCCCATACAATGAGCAGTTCTTC CASRGTGGPYNEQFF
14 TRBJ1-1 TRBD1 TRBV28 TGTGCCAGCGGAGGGACAGAACTAAACACTGAAGCTTTCTTT CASGGTELNTEAFF
15 TRBJ2-1 TRBD2 TRBV7-9 TGTGCCAGCAGCTTAGTACTAGCGGGACACAATGAGCAGTTCTTC CASSLVLAGHNEQFF
14 TRBJ1-2 TRBD1 TRBV29-1 TGCAGCGTTTATGAGGGGGCGCGGCCTTATGGCTACACCTTC CSVYEGARPYGYTF
16 TRBJ1-5 NA TRBV5-1 TGCGCCAGCAGCTTGGGGCAGGGAGGGAGCAATCAGCCCCAGCATTTT CASSLGQGGSNQPQHF